The clone carrying this T cell receptor beta chain appeared a few times. The antigen is unknown. The V and J ends lost 4 bases and 13 bases, in that order; junction bases with no gene match: 9. The CDR3 totals 12 residues. Germline V gives CDR1 MDHEN, CDR2 SYDVKM. TCRdb redid the calling of the reads with MiXCR, one entry per CDR3 protein. Counted here are some 180,000 distinct CDR3 sequences, 15% to 20% occurring once; the ten biggest clones make up around 2.7%. This sample was taken from a study of T cell repertoires in cytomegalovirus infection. On the study more broadly: In public TCR beta signatures, there were indications of both CMV infection and matching HLA type. Notes on the study in general: Individuals carrying CMV plus the relevant HLA were identified by cumulative frequency of public TCR beta families. In two of eight donors, the top clonotype was HLA-C-restricted CMV-specific.

The chain uses TRBV28 and TRBJ2-7, with TRBD1 matching 8 bases. The TCR was taken from a human donor in good health (CMV status not recorded). Some clones in this sample may be carry-over from other donors' samples. Sequenced sample: PBMCs. The DNA for the CDR3 is TGTGCCAGCAGTTCCCCCGGACAGGGTAGCTACTTC. Translating it yields CASSSPGQGSYF.